The 21 T cell receptor beta chains in this list originate from one sample, sequenced in a study of blood T cell repertoires in COVID-19. Some clones are missing from TCRdb's copy, which holds only in-frame ones; the method was immunoSEQ multiplex PCR. The sample records 140,000 or so clones, under 85% being singletons. Sequencing input: peripheral blood. All receptors derive from a man in his fifties with active or convalescent COVID-19.

The chain is built from TRBV18 and TRBJ2-3; 8 bases match TRBD1. V shed 8 bases and J 1 base; nucleotides not matched to a gene: 8. The germline V gene encodes CDR1 KGHSH and CDR2 LQKENI. This CDR3 contains 15 residues. The CDR3 here is CASPDRVGGTDTQYF. CDR3 nucleotide sequence: TGTGCCAGCCCGGACAGGGTGGGTGGCACAGATACGCAGTATTTT.

The V and J genes are TRBV18 and TRBJ2-2, with 11 bases fitting TRBD2. The CDR3 has 16 amino acids. V shed 3 bases, J shed 2 bases, and the junction held 2 bases outside the gene matches. The germline V gene has CDR1 KGHSH and CDR2 LQKENI. The CDR3 here is CASSPTSGGNTGELFF. The CDR3, as DNA: TGTGCCAGCTCACCTACTAGCGGGGGAAACACCGGGGAGCTGTTTTTT.

The chain recombines TRBV5-6 with TRBJ1-2; 8 bases fit TRBD1. The CDR3 is 14 amino acids. V lost 1 base to trimming and J lost 8 bases; unmatched junction nucleotides: 7. CDR1 and CDR2 from the germline V gene are SGHDT and YYEEEE. The CDR3 is CASSLQVTGAGYTF. CDR3 bases: TGTGCCAGCAGCTTGCAAGTGACAGGGGCGGGCTACACCTTC.

The V and J genes are TRBV30 and TRBJ1-2; unclear D gene. The CDR3 is 11 residues long. Trimming took 6 bases from V and 2 from J, leaving 7 bases between them. CDR1 and CDR2 (germline): GTSNPN, SVGIG (reference sequence). The CDR3 bases are TGTGCCTGCCGCGAAAACTATGGCTACACCTTC. Translating gives CACRENYGYTF.

The rearrangement uses TRBV24-1 and TRBJ2-1; 10 nucleotides line up with TRBD2. The CDR3 runs to 17 residues. Germline-derived CDR1 and CDR2 are KGHDR and SFDVKD. After removal of 4 bases from V and 4 bases from J, the junction contained 9 bases not matched to a gene. CDR3 residues: CATSELELAGKYNEQFF. As DNA, the CDR3 is TGTGCCACCAGTGAGCTAGAACTAGCGGGGAAATACAATGAGCAGTTCTTC.

This chain joins TRBV7-6 and TRBJ1-1; 12 bases align to TRBD1. The V gene end was trimmed by 5 bases and the J gene end by 5 bases; junction bases not matched to a gene: 6. Looked up from germline, CDR1 is SGHVS and CDR2 is FNYEAQ. The CDR3 has 15 residues. The CDR3 here is CASSQGTGGKTEAFF. The DNA of the CDR3 is TGTGCCAGCAGCCAGGGGACAGGGGGCAAGACTGAAGCTTTCTTT.

V and J are TRBV18 and TRBJ1-5, with D possibly being TRBD1 (5 bases). Germline-derived CDR1 and CDR2 are KGHSH and LQKENI. This CDR3 has 16 residues. V was trimmed by 3 bases and J by 0 bases, leaving 12 bases between them. CDR3 sequence reads: CASSPVRDYSNQPQHF. The CDR3 coding sequence is TGTGCCAGCTCACCCGTCAGGGATTATAGCAATCAGCCCCAGCATTTT. The full variable domain, in which reference TRBV18 and TRBJ1-5 provide the parts outside the CDR3, is NAGVMQNPRHLVRRRGQEARLRCSPMKGHSHVYWYRQLPEEGLKFMVYLQKENIIDESGMPKERFSAEFPKEGPSILRIQQVVRGDSAAYFCASSPVRDYSNQPQHFGDGTRLSIL.

The sample holds one count of this clone. This rearrangement joins TRBV11-3 to TRBJ2-7; 10 nucleotides line up with TRBD1. The CDR3 covers 15 residues. The germline CDR1 and CDR2 sequences are SGHNT and YENEEA. J gave up 4 bases and V 4 bases, and 7 bases lay outside the gene matches. As DNA, the CDR3 is TGTGCCAGCAGCTACAAGACAGGGGGCTGGTACGAGCAGTACTTC. Its translation: CASSYKTGGWYEQYF.

The chain uses TRBV10-2 and TRBJ2-4; 7 bases are shared with TRBD1. Germline lookup yields CDR1 WSHSY and CDR2 SAAADI. The CDR3 loop spans 12 amino acids. V shed 7 bases and J 4 bases; nucleotides not matched to a gene: 1. CDR3 residues: CASTQGKNIQYF. The DNA for the CDR3 is TGCGCCAGCACACAGGGGAAAAACATTCAGTACTTC.

The genes are TRBV9 and TRBJ2-1; 9 bases align to TRBD2. Germline-derived CDR1 and CDR2 are SGDLS and YYNGEE. This CDR3 has 15 amino acids. With V trimmed by 0 bases and J by 6 bases, 4 bases remained unmatched. In DNA form, the CDR3 reads TGTGCCAGCAGCGTAGACGGCGGGAGGGCCAATGAGCAGTTCTTC. Residues: CASSVDGGRANEQFF.

The genes are TRBV5-1 and TRBJ1-3; D might be TRBD1 (5 bases). V was shortened by 0 bases and J by 3 bases, with 13 bases between the two germline ends. Germline V lookup: CDR1 SGHRS, CDR2 YFSETQ. The CDR3 has 16 residues. CDR3 region: CASSLAWQGGGNTIYF. For the CDR3, the DNA is TGCGCCAGCAGCTTGGCCTGGCAGGGCGGTGGAAACACCATATATTTT.

This clone was picked up a small number of times. The rearrangement uses TRBV11-2 and TRBJ2-7, with 11 bases identical to TRBD2. Germline values: CDR1 SGHAT, CDR2 FQNNGV. The CDR3 sequence is 16 residues long. V lost 5 bases, J lost 2 bases, and 8 bases stayed unmatched. CDR3 nucleotide sequence: TGTGCCAGCAGCCCGGGGACTAGCGGTCTGCCCTACGAGCAGTACTTC. This encodes CASSPGTSGLPYEQYF.

This clone showed up just a few times. The chain links TRBV12-3 or TRBV12-4 to TRBJ2-7, with D possibly TRBD2 on 5 matching bases. The CDR3 is 12 residues long. The V end lost 6 bases, the J end lost 2 bases, and 8 bases lay between the germline ends. The CDR3 DNA sequence: TGTGCCAGCAGCCCGGGGACCTACGAGCAGTACTTC. Translation: CASSPGTYEQYF.

This clone was observed a handful of times. V gene TRBV29-1 combines with J gene TRBJ2-7, with 8 bases lining up with TRBD1. This CDR3 has 13 residues. V gave up 3 bases and J gave up 2 bases; unmatched junction bases: 3. The germline V gene encodes CDR1 SQVTM and CDR2 ANQGSEA. DNA of the CDR3: TGCAGCGTTGAGGGACAGGCCCCCTACGAGCAGTACTTC. Translated, it gives CSVEGQAPYEQYF.

The V and J genes are TRBV28 and TRBJ2-6, with 7 nucleotides matching TRBD1. Germline CDR1 reads MDHEN; CDR2 reads SYDVKM. J gave up 5 bases and V 6 bases, and 19 bases lay outside the gene matches. CDR3 size: 19 residues. The CDR3 reads CASSRFTGTETNWANVLTF. For the CDR3, the DNA is TGTGCCAGCAGCAGATTCACCGGGACAGAGACCAACTGGGCCAACGTCCTGACTTTC.

The chain has TRBV7-2 and TRBJ1-5, with D possibly matching TRBD1 (5 bases). V lost 5 bases and J 6 bases, leaving 17 bases between the germline ends. CDR1 is SGHTA and CDR2 is FQGNSA in the germline V gene. The CDR3 is made up of 15 amino acids. The CDR3 spells CASSSRQSGSQPQHF. CDR3 nucleotides: TGTGCCAGCAGCAGTCGACAGTCCGGAAGTCAGCCCCAGCATTTT.

The V gene is TRBV5-1, the J gene TRBJ2-5; maybe TRBD1 (6 bases). In germline, CDR1 is SGHRS, CDR2 YFSETQ. The CDR3 extends over 15 amino acids. Trimming shortened V by 4 bases and J by 5 bases, and 18 bases separated the two germline ends. The CDR3 sequence: CASSPVAGVEETQYF. CDR3 nucleotides: TGCGCCAGCAGCCCCGTAGCAGGGGTTGAGGAGACCCAGTACTTC.

This chain links TRBV5-1 with TRBJ2-1; TRBD1 matches 10 bases. Germline V gene sequence: CDR1 SGHRS, CDR2 YFSETQ. The CDR3 is made up of 15 amino acids. V was pared by 3 bases and J by 4 bases, with 4 bases of the junction left unmatched. CDR3 DNA: TGCGCCAGCAGCTCCGGACAGGGGGATTACAATGAGCAGTTCTTC. Its protein product is CASSSGQGDYNEQFF.

In its sample, this clone was seen once. The genes are TRBV25-1 and TRBJ1-4, with TRBD1 identical over 10 bases. This CDR3 contains 16 residues. J was trimmed by 8 bases and V by 1 base; bases with no gene match: 7. CDR1 and CDR2 from the germline V gene are MGHDK and SYGVNS. The CDR3 DNA reads TGTGCCAGCAGTGAATTTGGGGGACAGGGGCCCGAAAAACTGTTTTTT. Amino acids: CASSEFGGQGPEKLFF.

The rearrangement uses TRBV7-9 and TRBJ2-7, with 11 bases fitting TRBD2. Trimming removed 7 bases from V and 2 bases from J; junction bases left unmatched: 22. CDR3 size: 20 residues. Germline V gene sequence: CDR1 SEHNR, CDR2 FQNEAQ (reference sequence). CDR3 coding DNA: TGTGCCAGCACAGACGGCGGCGACGTTAGCGGGAGGGCCAGGGCCTACGAGCAGTACTTC. It translates to CASTDGGDVSGRARAYEQYF.

V is TRBV11-2 and J is TRBJ2-3, with TRBD2 matching 7 bases. The CDR3 contains 15 residues. Germline CDR1 is SGHAT and CDR2 is FQNNGV. The trim removed 4 bases at V and 6 bases at J, leaving 10 bases unmatched. The CDR3 region is CASSSPRGRRDTQYF. Here the CDR3 DNA reads TGTGCCAGCAGCTCGCCCCGCGGGAGACGGGATACGCAGTATTTT.